The sequence of this TCR beta chain was determined in a study of T cell responses to AZD1222 COVID-19 vaccine. Across the study: Second-dose recipients at about 4 or about 12 weeks were treated as one pooled group.

Overall study results and limits: Spike-specific TCR repertoires showed rising breadth and depth after two AZD1222 doses. Repertoires were obtained only post-peak T cell response. The span of vaccine-associated CD4 TCRs extended across spike, with dominance at 160-218 and 743-854.

The V segment lost 7 bases and the J segment 7 bases; nucleotides outside the gene matches: 5. Germline V lookup: CDR1 MNHNY, CDR2 SVGAGI (reference sequence). This CDR3 is built from 14 residues. Here immunoSEQ multiplex PCR was the method, and the copy in TCRdb shows in-frame clones only, minus some. The sample includes fewer than 150,000 clones, nearly 95% of them seen just once. This clone has only one observation. Its specificity is unknown. The sequence was collected from an adult in good health. The sequences come from peripheral blood, collected on day 0 of AZD1222 vaccination. The chain has TRBV6-6 and TRBJ2-5, with TRBD2 matching 14 bases. The CDR3 reads CASTLTSGGGTQYF. CDR3 DNA: TGTGCCAGCACCTTGACTAGCGGGGGGGGGACCCAGTACTTC.